The next 30 T cell receptor beta chains were all read from a single sample in a study of molecular identifiers for immune sequencing clone quantification. TCRdb re-derived calls from the PCR reads in MiXCR, one entry per CDR3 protein. There are about 510,000 distinct CDR3 sequences in the sample; about 22% occur only once, and under 0.85% lies in the top ten. The material sequenced was naive CD8+ T cells from blood, with Jurkat cell RNA spiked in. The sample's subset: FACS-sorted CD8+CD4-CCR7+CD45RA+ naive T cells. The receptors were gathered from a human donor in good health. Some libraries in this study had Jurkat cell RNA spiked in.

Concerning this clonotype itself: One end of the junction does not line up with germline, which may come from a read error. The genes are TRBV7-9 and TRBJ2-1; no firm D call. Germline V gene lookup returns CDR1 SEHNR and CDR2 FQNEAQ (reference sequence). The CDR3 runs to 11 residues. The CDR3 is CAGSTRPEQFF. Written as DNA, the CDR3 is TGTGCCGGCAGCACCCGCCCCGAGCAGTTCTTC.

The rearrangement links TRBV20-1 to TRBJ2-1; 9 nucleotides line up with TRBD2. The CDR3 has 14 amino acids. CDR1 and CDR2 (germline): DFQATT, SNEGSKA (reference sequence). J lost 3 bases, V lost 6 bases, and 6 bases had no gene match. The CDR3 nucleotides read TGCAGTGCCTTCGAGCGGGGGGACTACAATGAGCAGTTCTTC. Translation: CSAFERGDYNEQFF.

The chain links TRBV29-1 to TRBJ2-7, with TRBD2 identical over 10 bases. Germline V gene lookup returns CDR1 SQVTM and CDR2 ANQGSEA. V gave up 1 base and J gave up 4 bases; unmatched junction bases: 7. The length of the CDR3 is 15 residues. DNA of the CDR3: TGCAGCGTTGAAGGGGCTAGCGGGAGTTATTACGAGCAGTACTTC. It specifies CSVEGASGSYYEQYF.

This clonotype was recorded many times. The CDR3 coding sequence is TGCGCCAGCAGCTTGGGCGCCTTTGAGGAGACCCAGTACTTC. Protein product: CASSLGAFEETQYF. V usage is TRBV5-1 and J usage is TRBJ2-5; D remains unclear. Germline assignment: CDR1 SGHRS and CDR2 YFSETQ. V lost 0 bases, J lost 5 bases, and 11 bases lay in between. The CDR3 has 14 amino acids.

As to this clonotype: One end of the junction varies from germline; a read error may be responsible. The V call is TRBV10-2, the J call TRBJ2-5; 15 bases line up with TRBD2. This CDR3 has 16 residues. The germline V gene encodes CDR1 WSHSY and CDR2 SAAADI. This chain's CDR3 is CAGSDGLAGGQETQYF. CDR3 in DNA: TGCGCCGGCAGTGATGGACTAGCGGGGGGGCAAGAGACCCAGTACTTC.

The chain recombines TRBV7-3 with TRBJ2-2; D may be TRBD2 (6 bases). Germline CDR1 SGHTA, CDR2 FQGTGA. This CDR3 comprises 16 residues. The ends were cut back, 4 bases at V and 6 bases at J, with 18 bases in the middle. This chain's CDR3 is CASSSTGDDWPGELFF. The CDR3 DNA sequence: TGTGCCAGCAGCTCAACGGGGGATGACTGGCCCGGGGAGCTGTTTTTT.

The genes are TRBV30 and TRBJ2-1; 11 nucleotides align to TRBD2. This CDR3 is 15 amino acids long. CDR1 GTSNPN and CDR2 SVGIG come from the germline V gene (reference sequence). V gave up 2 bases and J gave up 8 bases; unmatched junction bases: 8. The CDR3 here is CAWSPLAGGLDEQFF. CDR3 nucleotides: TGTGCCTGGAGTCCCCTAGCGGGGGGTTTGGATGAGCAGTTCTTC.

V gene TRBV7-9 combines with J gene TRBJ2-7; TRBD1 agrees at 8 bases. The CDR3 has 15 residues. The germline gives CDR1 SEHNR, CDR2 FQNEAQ (reference sequence). Trimming cost V 0 bases and J 2 bases; bases outside gene matches: 3. The CDR3 region has the DNA TGTGCCAGCAGCTTAGCGCAGGGGGCTACCTACGAGCAGTACTTC. This encodes CASSLAQGATYEQYF.

The chain uses TRBV19 and TRBJ2-7, with 9 bases that match TRBD1. This CDR3 is 14 amino acids long. After removal of 6 bases from V and 5 bases from J, the junction contained 8 bases not matched to a gene. The germline CDR1 and CDR2 sequences are LNHDA and SQIVND (reference sequence). The CDR3 region has the DNA TGTGCCAGTAGCGCCGGGACAGGGTTCAACGAGCAGTACTTC. Amino acid sequence: CASSAGTGFNEQYF. The full variable domain, with the rest looked up from reference TRBV19 and TRBJ2-7, is DGGITQSPKYLFRKEGQNVTLSCEQNLNHDAMYWYRQDPGQGLRLIYYSQIVNDFQKGDIAEGYSVSREKKESFPLTVTSAQKNPTAFYLCASSAGTGFNEQYFGPGTRLTVT.

The V and J genes are TRBV19 and TRBJ1-4; D may be TRBD1 (6 bases). Trimming removed 5 bases at V and 13 bases at J, with 14 bases between. This CDR3 is 12 amino acids long. CDR1 is LNHDA, CDR2 SQIVND, per germline (reference sequence). The CDR3: CASSPTGMRLFF. The CDR3 DNA sequence: TGTGCCAGTAGTCCTACAGGGATGAGACTGTTTTTT.

The DNA for the CDR3 is TGCGCCAGCAGCCAAGAGGGGCTACCGCAAGAGACCCAGTACTTC. The encoded protein is CASSQEGLPQETQYF. The genes are TRBV4-1 and TRBJ2-5, with D maybe TRBD1 (5 bases). V shed 0 bases and J shed 2 bases, with 10 bases lying between them. The germline CDR1 and CDR2 sequences are MGHRA and YSYEKL. This CDR3 spans 15 amino acids.

This clonotype was observed a handful of times. The genes are TRBV11-2 and TRBJ2-1; no clear D. Trimming cost V 5 bases and J 9 bases, with 8 bases left between them. CDR3 length equals 11 residues. Germline CDR1 SGHAT, CDR2 FQNNGV. CDR3 amino acids: CASSPASEQFF. The CDR3 DNA reads as TGTGCCAGCAGCCCGGCGAGTGAGCAGTTCTTC.

Ten or more counts support this clonotype. The chain joins TRBV6-1 to TRBJ2-7; D is possibly TRBD1 (5 bases). Germline CDR1 is MNHNS and CDR2 is SASEGT. The CDR3 sequence is 14 residues long. V gave up 1 base and J gave up 2 bases, with 9 bases separating them. Here the CDR3 DNA reads TGTGCCAGCAGTGAAGTTGCAGGGCCCTACGAGCAGTACTTC. This translates into CASSEVAGPYEQYF.

Turning to this clonotype: A much larger clone differs by one base, so this may be a read error. The genes are TRBV13 and TRBJ1-6; D gene uncertain. This CDR3 has 16 amino acids. The germline V gene has CDR1 PRHDT and CDR2 FYEKMQ (reference sequence). The CDR3 here is CASSSRGSSYNSPLRF. DNA of the CDR3: TGTGCCAGCAGCTCTCGGGGTAGCTCCTATAATTCACCCCTCCGCTTT.

This chain links TRBV27 with TRBJ1-5; D unresolved. CDR1 is MNHEY and CDR2 is SMNVEV in the germline V gene (reference sequence). The ends were cut back, 1 base at V and 7 bases at J, with 14 bases in the middle. There are 15 residues in the CDR3. The CDR3 DNA sequence: TGTGCCAGCAGTTTATACGACGGCGGGAGGCAGCCCCAGCATTTT. It translates to CASSLYDGGRQPQHF.

CDR3 residues: CASSQAEGTEAFF. CDR3 nucleotides: TGCGCCAGCAGCCAAGCAGAGGGCACTGAAGCTTTCTTT. V and J are TRBV4-1 and TRBJ1-1; no clear D. Germline-derived CDR1 and CDR2 are MGHRA and YSYEKL. The CDR3 consists of 13 residues. V was trimmed by 1 base and J by 4 bases, leaving 7 bases between them.

This clonotype showed up many times. The rearrangement joins TRBV29-1 to TRBJ2-3; D might be TRBD1 (5 bases). Germline loops: CDR1 SQVTM, CDR2 ANQGSEA. This CDR3 spans 12 amino acids. Trimming took off 6 bases at V and 2 bases at J, with 9 bases between the two ends. This chain's CDR3 is CSVDSDTDTQYF. CDR3 in DNA: TGCAGCGTAGACAGCGACACAGATACGCAGTATTTT.

This clonotype was counted ten times or more. This chain links TRBV7-9 with TRBJ2-3; maybe TRBD2 (5 bases). V lost 6 bases, J lost 6 bases, and 10 bases lay in between. The length of the CDR3 is 12 residues. Germline V CDR1 and CDR2: SEHNR, FQNEAQ (reference sequence). The CDR3 DNA reads TGTGCCAGCAGGTCAACGGGGGATACGCAGTATTTT. Translated: CASRSTGDTQYF. Together with reference TRBV7-9 and TRBJ2-3, the CDR3 gives the full variable domain: DTGVSQNPRHKITKRGQNVTFRCDPISEHNRLYWYRQTLGQGPEFLTYFQNEAQLEKSRLLSDRFSAERPKGSFSTLEIQRTEQGDSAMYLCASRSTGDTQYFGPGTRLTVL.

This clonotype has just a few counts. The CDR3 reads CASSLYGRVVETQYF. The CDR3 DNA follows: TGTGCCAGCAGCTTATACGGCAGGGTCGTAGAGACCCAGTACTTC. The V and J genes are TRBV7-2 and TRBJ2-5; D is possibly TRBD1 (5 bases). Germline V gene data show CDR1 as SGHTA and CDR2 as FQGNSA. V was trimmed by 2 bases and J by 4 bases, leaving 14 bases between them. This CDR3 is built from 15 residues. Full variable domain (outside the CDR3, taken from reference TRBV7-2 and TRBJ2-5): GAGVSQSPSNKVTEKGKDVELRCDPISGHTALYWYRQSLGQGLEFLIYFQGNSAPDKSGLPSDRFSAERTGGSVSTLTIQRTQQEDSAVYLCASSLYGRVVETQYFGPGTRLLVL.

The table lists this clonotype with a few counts. V and J are TRBV6-2 or TRBV6-3 and TRBJ1-1; D remains unclear. V gave up 8 bases and J gave up 3 bases, with 16 bases separating them. The CDR3 has 14 residues. Germline-derived CDR1 and CDR2 are MNHEY and SVGEGT. CDR3 nucleotides: TGTGCCAGCCAAACGACGGGTCGGTACACTGAAGCTTTCTTT. Protein sequence: CASQTTGRYTEAFF.

This clonotype was detected a few times. The chain joins TRBV20-1 to TRBJ2-3; D call uncertain. This CDR3 comprises 15 residues. V was shortened by 1 base and J by 1 base, with 12 bases between the two germline ends. Germline V lookup: CDR1 DFQATT, CDR2 SNEGSKA (reference sequence). CDR3 sequence (DNA): TGCAGTGCTAGAGTACCTACTGAGGGCACAGATACGCAGTATTTT. This gives the protein CSARVPTEGTDTQYF.

V usage is TRBV11-2 and J usage is TRBJ2-3; 9 nucleotides line up with TRBD2. J was trimmed by 0 bases and V by 5 bases; bases with no gene match: 6. CDR3 length equals 16 residues. CDR1 and CDR2 (germline): SGHAT, FQNNGV. The CDR3 region is CASSPSGLASTDTQYF. The CDR3 nucleotides are TGTGCCAGCAGCCCCTCGGGACTAGCCAGCACAGATACGCAGTATTTT.

At least ten counts were recorded for this clonotype. The CDR3: CASSYPGVGAFF. DNA of the CDR3: TGTGCCAGCAGTTACCCTGGAGTCGGAGCTTTCTTT. The J gene is TRBJ1-1, the V gene TRBV6-5, with D unclear. There are 12 residues in the CDR3. Germline-derived CDR1 and CDR2 are MNHEY and SVGAGI. Trimming stripped 2 bases from V and 10 bases from J, with 11 bases between.

The chain combines TRBV7-3 with TRBJ2-2, with D hard to call. Trimming shortened V by 1 base and J by 6 bases, and 6 bases separated the two germline ends. This CDR3 spans 13 amino acids. The V gene's germline CDR1 is SGHTA and CDR2 FQGTGA. The CDR3 protein is CASSLMGAGELFF. The CDR3 nucleotides are TGTGCCAGCAGCTTAATGGGCGCCGGGGAGCTGTTTTTT. Based on the CDR3 plus reference TRBV7-3 and TRBJ2-2, the full variable domain is GAGVSQTPSNKVTEKGKYVELRCDPISGHTALYWYRQSLGQGPEFLIYFQGTGAADDSGLPNDRFFAVRPEGSVSTLKIQRTERGDSAVYLCASSLMGAGELFFGEGSRLTVL.

This clonotype has only a few counts. The chain recombines TRBV6-2 or TRBV6-3 with TRBJ2-7; D gene unclear. The CDR3 consists of 15 residues. The ends were cut back, 5 bases at V and 5 bases at J, with 19 bases in the middle. Germline V gives CDR1 MNHEY, CDR2 SVGEGT. CDR3 residues: CASSLADAGRDEQYF. The CDR3 nucleotides are TGTGCCAGCAGTCTCGCGGATGCAGGTAGGGACGAGCAGTACTTC.

The chain couples TRBV12-3 or TRBV12-4 to TRBJ2-5; 8 bases match TRBD1. This CDR3 is 16 amino acids long. The trim removed 4 bases at V and 5 bases at J, leaving 12 bases unmatched. In DNA, the CDR3 is TGTGCCAGCAGTTCAGGGTTCGGACAGGGCTGGGAGACCCAGTACTTC. This sequence encodes CASSSGFGQGWETQYF.

This clonotype was recorded a few times. The J gene is TRBJ1-5, the V gene TRBV9; D perhaps matches TRBD1 (6 bases). The CDR3 extends over 14 amino acids. Germline V gene data show CDR1 as SGDLS and CDR2 as YYNGEE. Trimming shortened V by 4 bases and J by 6 bases, and 14 bases separated the two germline ends. This chain's CDR3 is CASSRGGGTQPQHF. As DNA, the CDR3 is TGTGCCAGCAGCCGAGGGGGAGGAACTCAGCCCCAGCATTTT.

This clonotype occurred many times. This chain links TRBV5-1 with TRBJ1-1; 9 nucleotides agree with TRBD1. The CDR3 length is 14 residues. Germline CDR1 is SGHRS and CDR2 is YFSETQ. The ends lost 8 bases at V and 1 base at J; junction bases unmatched: 6. The CDR3 nucleotides read TGCGCCAGAAGGGACAGGGAAAGGAACACTGAAGCTTTCTTT. Encoded protein: CARRDRERNTEAFF.

Concerning this clonotype: A much larger clone lies a single base off, so this may be a read error. The genes are TRBV2 and TRBJ1-1; TRBD1 might be the D (5 bases). The CDR3 consists of 17 residues. Trimming cost V 2 bases and J 5 bases, with 21 bases left between them. Germline V CDR1 and CDR2: SNHLY, FYNNEI. This CDR3 reads CASSEPPFGGKWTEAFF. The CDR3, as DNA: TGTGCCAGCAGTGAACCCCCTTTTGGGGGTAAGTGGACTGAAGCTTTCTTT.

On this clonotype itself: This may be a read error: a much more frequent sequence differs by one nucleotide. The chain links TRBV25-1 to TRBJ2-3, with 7 bases fitting TRBD1. The CDR3 runs to 17 residues. Germline CDR1 and CDR2: MGHDK and SYGVNS. The CDR3 DNA follows: TGTGCCGGCAGTGATTGGACAGGCGATTCTAGCACAGATACGCAGTATTTT. Its protein is CAGSDWTGDSSTDTQYF. Combining the CDR3 with reference TRBV25-1 and TRBJ2-3 gives the whole variable domain EADIYQTPRYLVIGTGKKITLECSQTMGHDKMYWYQQDPGMELHLIHYSYGVNSTEKGDLSSESTVSRIRTEHFPLTLESARPSHTSQYLCAGSDWTGDSSTDTQYFGPGTRLTVL.